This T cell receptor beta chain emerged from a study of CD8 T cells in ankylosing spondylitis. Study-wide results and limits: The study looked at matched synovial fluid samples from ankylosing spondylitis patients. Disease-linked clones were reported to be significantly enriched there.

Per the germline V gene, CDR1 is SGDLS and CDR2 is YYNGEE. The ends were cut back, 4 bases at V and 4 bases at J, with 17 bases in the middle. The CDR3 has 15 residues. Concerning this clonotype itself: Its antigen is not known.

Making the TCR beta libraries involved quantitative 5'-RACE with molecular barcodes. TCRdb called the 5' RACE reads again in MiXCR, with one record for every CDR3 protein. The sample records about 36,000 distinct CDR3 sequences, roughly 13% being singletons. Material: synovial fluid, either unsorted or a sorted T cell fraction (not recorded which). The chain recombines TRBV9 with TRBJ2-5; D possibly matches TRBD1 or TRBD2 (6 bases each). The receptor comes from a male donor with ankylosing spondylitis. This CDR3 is CASSFGGSIGETQYF. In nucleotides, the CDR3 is TGTGCCAGCAGCTTCGGGGGCTCAATCGGAGAGACCCAGTACTTC.